These 25 T cell receptor beta chains were sequenced from one sample in a study of cytomegalovirus exposure and HLA in healthy donors. The PCR contained 60 Vbeta and 13 Jbeta primers. Assay used: immunoSEQ multiplex PCR; TCRdb lists only in-frame clones, some missing. The repertoire has fewer than 150,000 clones, roughly 14% of them found once; the top ten carry roughly 2%. Input material: PBMCs. Source of these receptors: a woman younger than 35 in good health and CMV-seronegative.

The chain joins TRBV21-1 to TRBJ1-5; the table's D call TRBD1 went unverified against the DNA. TRBV21-1 constitutes a pseudogene. The CDR3 loop spans 20 amino acids. The CDR3 here is CASSRKSGVWGNYSNQPQHF. The CDR3 DNA reads as TGTGCCAGCAGCCGCAAATCAGGGGTTTGGGGAAATTATAGCAATCAGCCCCAGCATTTT.

This clone showed up just a few times. The chain recombines TRBV6-5 with TRBJ2-5, with TRBD2 identical over 10 bases. Per the germline V gene, CDR1 is MNHEY and CDR2 is SVGAGI. This CDR3 region has 16 residues. After removal of 2 bases from V and 2 bases from J, the junction contained 5 bases not matched to a gene. This CDR3 reads CASSYVASGGQETQYF. The CDR3 DNA reads as TGTGCCAGCAGTTACGTAGCTAGCGGGGGTCAAGAGACCCAGTACTTC.

This clone came up a few times. The CDR3: CASSSEGDTQYF. Written as DNA, the CDR3 is TGTGCCAGCAGTTCTGAGGGAGATACGCAGTATTTT. The V call is TRBV6-5, the J call TRBJ2-3; weak D call: TRBD2 (5 bases). The CDR3 totals 12 residues. CDR1 MNHEY and CDR2 SVGAGI come from the germline V gene. V gave up 4 bases and J gave up 5 bases, with 7 bases separating them.

This clone has only a few counts. V usage is TRBV6-1 and J usage is TRBJ2-5, with 7 bases aligning to TRBD1. The better agreement between TRBJ2-7 and the DNA end casts doubt on the J call. This CDR3 is built from 16 residues. The germline CDR1 and CDR2 sequences are MNHNS and SASEGT. The CDR3 is CASSGPGQWVSYEQYF. The CDR3 DNA is TGTGCCAGCAGTGGACCGGGACAGTGGGTTTCCTACGAGCAGTACTTC.

This clone appeared once. This chain joins TRBV5-4 and TRBJ2-5, with D tentatively TRBD1 (5 bases). This CDR3 is 16 amino acids long. In germline, CDR1 is SGHNT, CDR2 YYREEE (reference sequence). V was pared by 0 bases and J by 1 base, with 13 bases between. CDR3: CASSLDGAVSQETQYF. The CDR3, as DNA: TGTGCCAGCAGCTTGGATGGGGCGGTGAGCCAAGAGACCCAGTACTTC. The full variable domain, completed using reference TRBV5-4 and TRBJ2-5, is ETGVTQSPTHLIKTRGQQVTLRCSSQSGHNTVSWYQQALGQGPQFIFQYYREEENGRGNFPPRFSGLQFPNYSSELNVNALELDDSALYLCASSLDGAVSQETQYFGPGTRLLVL.

The chain links TRBV30 to TRBJ1-6; 8 nucleotides match TRBD1. V was clipped by 8 bases and J by 10 bases; unmatched bases: 10. The CDR3 sequence is 13 residues long. The germline V gene encodes CDR1 GTSNPN and CDR2 SVGIG (reference sequence). CDR3 DNA: TGTGCCCGAGGACAGGGAGGAGGGTCACCCCTCCACTTT. This gives the protein CARGQGGGSPLHF. Complete variable domain (other parts from reference TRBV30 and TRBJ1-6): SQTIHQWPATLVQPVGSPLSLECTVEGTSNPNLYWYRQAAGRGLQLLFYSVGIGQISSEVPQNLSASRPQDRQFILSSKKLLLSDSGFYLCARGQGGGSPLHFGNGTRLTVT.

This clone has only a few counts. This sample also contains other DNA sequences that code for the same CDR3. The chain has TRBV2 and TRBJ1-2; TRBD1 agrees at 7 bases. V was clipped by 4 bases and J by 4 bases; unmatched bases: 6. The CDR3 is made up of 14 amino acids. Germline V gene data show CDR1 as SNHLY and CDR2 as FYNNEI. The CDR3 sequence: CASSADRVAYGYTF. The CDR3 coding sequence is TGTGCCAGCAGTGCAGACAGGGTGGCCTATGGCTACACCTTC.

This chain links TRBV7-8 with TRBJ2-7, with 10 bases aligning to TRBD1. The CDR3 covers 14 residues. Germline loops: CDR1 SGHVS, CDR2 FQNEAQ. V gave up 5 bases and J gave up 1 base; unmatched junction bases: 2. CDR3 loop: CASSRTGGSYEQYF. The CDR3 region has the DNA TGTGCCAGCAGCAGGACAGGGGGGTCCTACGAGCAGTACTTC.

V usage is TRBV9 and J usage is TRBJ2-1; TRBD1 aligns across 7 bases. This CDR3 has 16 residues. The V segment lost 4 bases and the J segment 4 bases; nucleotides outside the gene matches: 11. The V gene's germline CDR1 is SGDLS and CDR2 YYNGEE. The CDR3 region is CASSITARQGYNEQFF. The CDR3 coding sequence is TGTGCCAGCAGCATCACTGCCCGACAGGGATACAATGAGCAGTTCTTC.

This clone has only a few counts. V is TRBV30 and J is TRBJ2-2; no firm D call. Germline V lookup: CDR1 GTSNPN, CDR2 SVGIG (reference sequence). CDR3 length equals 14 residues. V dropped 0 bases and J dropped 1 base, with 6 bases sitting between them. CDR3 sequence: CAWSVRGNTGELFF. In DNA form, the CDR3 reads TGTGCCTGGAGTGTACGAGGGAACACCGGGGAGCTGTTTTTT.

The genes are TRBV7-3 and TRBJ2-5; 12 bases are shared with TRBD2. Trimming took 5 bases from V and 4 from J; bases not matched to a gene: 2. The CDR3 extends over 14 amino acids. CDR1 is SGHTA, CDR2 FQGTGA, per germline. As DNA, the CDR3 is TGTGCCAGCAGCCAGGGACTAGCGGGAGAGACCCAGTACTTC. Encoded protein: CASSQGLAGETQYF.

The V and J genes are TRBV6-1 and TRBJ2-7; a possible D gene is TRBD1 (6 bases). The V gene's germline CDR1 is MNHNS and CDR2 SASEGT. Trimming removed 8 bases at V and 2 bases at J, with 16 bases between. The CDR3 length is 14 residues. The chain's CDR3 is CASRISDRPYEQYF. The CDR3 region has the DNA TGTGCCAGCCGAATATCAGACAGGCCCTACGAGCAGTACTTC.

This clone was observed a few times. This sequence joins TRBV19 and TRBJ1-1, with a possible D match to TRBD1 (6 bases). Germline V lookup: CDR1 LNHDA, CDR2 SQIVND (reference sequence). The CDR3 has 16 amino acids. V shed 1 base and J shed 1 base, with 13 bases lying between them. CDR3 DNA: TGTGCCAGTAGTATAGTCCCGGGACAACAGAACACTGAAGCTTTCTTT. Its translation: CASSIVPGQQNTEAFF.

The chain has TRBV29-1 and TRBJ2-5; unclear D gene. V shed 5 bases and J shed 9 bases, with 10 bases lying between them. CDR3 size: 10 residues. Germline CDR1 reads SQVTM; CDR2 reads ANQGSEA. This CDR3 reads CSVRPSAQYF. DNA for the CDR3: TGCAGCGTTCGTCCTTCGGCCCAGTACTTC.

This clone appeared a few times. CDR3 protein: CASSLAGSGANVLTF. DNA of the CDR3: TGTGCCAGCAGCCTCGCGGGCTCTGGGGCCAACGTCCTGACTTTC. The chain joins TRBV4-2 to TRBJ2-6; D may be TRBD2 (5 bases). Per the germline V gene, CDR1 is LGHNA and CDR2 is YNFKEQ. The ends were cut back, 4 bases at V and 0 bases at J, with 7 bases in the middle. The CDR3 spans 15 residues.

This clone has more than one count but fewer than ten. The chain combines TRBV5-1 with TRBJ1-1; TRBD1 agrees at 12 bases. CDR3 length: 15 amino acids. Germline assignment: CDR1 SGHRS and CDR2 YFSETQ. The ends lost 3 bases at V and 4 bases at J; junction bases unmatched: 4. The CDR3 is CASSSGTGGFTEAFF. The CDR3 nucleotides are TGCGCCAGCAGCTCGGGGACAGGGGGCTTCACTGAAGCTTTCTTT.

The chain links TRBV5-1 to TRBJ1-5; 7 nucleotides line up with TRBD1. V dropped 0 bases and J dropped 7; count of bases not matched to a gene: 4. Germline CDR1 and CDR2: SGHRS and YFSETQ. This CDR3 spans 14 amino acids. The CDR3 coding sequence is TGCGCCAGCAGCTTGGAGACAGGGAAACAGCCCCAGCATTTT. Its translation: CASSLETGKQPQHF.

The chain uses TRBV30 and TRBJ1-3; D not certain. Germline-derived CDR1 and CDR2 are GTSNPN and SVGIG (reference sequence). The CDR3 is 10 amino acids. V was cut by 3 bases and J by 7 bases, with 4 bases left in between. CDR3 residues: CAWSGNTIYF. DNA of the CDR3: TGTGCCTGGAGCGGGAACACCATATATTTT.

CDR3 protein: CASSVSGPGNNEQFF. As DNA, the CDR3 is TGTGCCAGCAGCGTAAGCGGCCCGGGGAACAATGAGCAGTTCTTC. The V call is TRBV9, the J call TRBJ2-1; a weak D match, TRBD2 (5 bases). This CDR3 region has 15 residues. CDR1 is SGDLS, CDR2 YYNGEE, per germline. With 1 base removed from V and 5 bases from J, the gap between germline ends came to 13 bases.

A note on this clone: Mismatch with germline at one junction end may stem from a read error. This sequence joins TRBV4-3 and TRBJ2-3; 7 bases agree with TRBD2. CDR3 length: 14 amino acids. The V gene's germline CDR1 is LGHNA and CDR2 YSLEER. The CDR3 DNA is TGCGCCAGCAGCCAAGGCCCGGGGGGAGATACGCGGTATTTT. Its translation is CASSQGPGGDTRYF.

V usage is TRBV4-1 and J usage is TRBJ2-1, with D possibly matching TRBD2 (5 bases). The germline gives CDR1 MGHRA, CDR2 YSYEKL. The length of the CDR3 is 14 residues. V lost 2 bases to trimming and J lost 4 bases, with 9 bases between them. CDR3 sequence (DNA): TGCGCCAGCAGCCAAACTAGTACTTACAATGAGCAGTTCTTC. It specifies CASSQTSTYNEQFF.

V gene TRBV7-8 combines with J gene TRBJ2-1; 9 bases fit TRBD2. This CDR3 contains 14 residues. The V gene end was trimmed by 7 bases and the J gene end by 8 bases; junction bases not matched to a gene: 9. Germline V CDR1 and CDR2: SGHVS, FQNEAQ. Written as DNA, the CDR3 is TGTGCCAGCATGGGCGGGGGGGCTTTCGATGAGCAGTTCTTC. Its protein is CASMGGGAFDEQFF.

This clone came up a few times. This chain links TRBV7-2 with TRBJ2-2; D unresolved. The germline V gene encodes CDR1 SGHTA and CDR2 FQGNSA. Trimming stripped 4 bases from V and 3 bases from J, with 12 bases between. CDR3 length: 15 amino acids. CDR3 DNA sequence: TGTGCCAGCAGCTACCTGAGCCAGGACACCGGGGAGCTGTTTTTT. This encodes CASSYLSQDTGELFF.

This clone showed up just a few times. This sequence joins TRBV2 and TRBJ2-7; D is uncertain. The V end lost 5 bases, the J end lost 4 bases, and 15 bases lay between the germline ends. CDR1 and CDR2 (germline): SNHLY, FYNNEI. This CDR3 has 14 residues. The CDR3 coding sequence is TGTGCCAGCAGTATAAACCAGGTTAAATACGAGCAGTACTTC. This translates into CASSINQVKYEQYF.

V and J are TRBV9 and TRBJ2-3; TRBD2 aligns across 10 bases. The CDR3 consists of 16 residues. J lost 1 base, V lost 3 bases, and 5 bases had no gene match. The V gene's germline CDR1 is SGDLS and CDR2 YYNGEE. CDR3 DNA sequence: TGTGCCAGCAGCGCCCGAGCGGGGGGGCGCACAGATACGCAGTATTTT. The encoded protein is CASSARAGGRTDTQYF.